This is a list of T cell receptor beta chains from one sample in a study of graft-versus-host responses after intestinal transplantation. No antigens are known for them. The data were produced by immunoSEQ multiplex PCR, yet TCRdb's version contains in-frame clones alone and is incomplete. The table records approximately 82,000 clones, 91% of them present only once. Sequences were derived from unstimulated CD4+ T cells sorted from spleen or lymph node cells, sampled before intestinal transplant. The receptors derive from a human donor who received an intestinal transplant. Each CDR3 is given with its conserved first and last residue. The D gene is left open where the match is weak. Expanded clones get a size class; other rows say once, few or many, or leave the size out.

V	J	size	D	DNA	CDR3
TRBV30	TRBJ1-2	once	-	TGTGCCTGGAGTGTTTTGACAGCGGGCAATGGCTACACCTTC	CAWSVLTAGNGYTF
TRBV2	TRBJ1-1	few	-	TGTGCCAGCAGCTCACCGGGACAGAACACTGAAGCTTTCTTT	CASSSPGQNTEAFF
TRBV7-2	TRBJ2-7	-	-	TGTGCCAGCAGCTTACACGGGTCCGCCACCTACTCCTACGAGCAGTACTTC	CASSLHGSATYSYEQYF
TRBV5-1	TRBJ2-5	-	TRBD2	TGCGCCAGCAGCCAGGAGGGGGCTAGCGGGGGGGATCAAGAGACCCAGTACTTC	CASSQEGASGGDQETQYF
TRBV4-3	TRBJ2-1	-	-	TGCGCCAGCAGCCAAGCCCTCTTCAATGAGCAGTTCTTC	CASSQALFNEQFF
TRBV21-1	TRBJ2-7	-	-	TGTGCCAGCAGCAACGAACCCCGGGACAGGGGAAGGTTCTACGAGCAGTACTTC	CASSNEPRDRGRFYEQYF
TRBV7-9	TRBJ1-1	-	TRBD1	TGTGCCAGCAGCCCCTGGACAGGGGGCTTGGGCGCTGAAGCTTTCTTT	CASSPWTGGLGAEAFF
TRBV19	TRBJ2-7	-	-	TGTGCCAGTAGTATAGGGGGGGACAGCATCTACGAGCAGTACTTC	CASSIGGDSIYEQYF
TRBV18	TRBJ1-2	-	-	TGTGCCAGCTCACCCTGGAGGGATGGCTACACCTTC	CASSPWRDGYTF
TRBV7-2	TRBJ1-4	-	TRBD1	TGTGCCAGCAGCGCCACAGGGGGCGGGCGTGAAAAACTGTTTTTT	CASSATGGGREKLFF
TRBV11-3	TRBJ1-6	-	-	TGTGCCAGCAGCTTAGTGACAGCGAATTCACCCCTCCACTTT	CASSLVTANSPLHF
TRBV5-1	TRBJ1-6	-	-	TGCGCCAGCAGCTTGGAAACGCAGGCGAATAATTCACCCCTCCACTTT	CASSLETQANNSPLHF
TRBV4-2	TRBJ1-1	-	-	TGTGCCAGCAGCCGAGGACAGAACACTGAAGCTTTCTTT	CASSRGQNTEAFF
TRBV13	TRBJ1-3	-	-	TGTGCCAGCAGCTTAAGATTGATCAGCTCTGGAAACACCATATATTTT	CASSLRLISSGNTIYF
TRBV29-1	TRBJ1-1	-	-	TGCAGCGTTCCCCGACAGGCGAACACTGAAGCTTTCTTT	CSVPRQANTEAFF
TRBV19	TRBJ2-3	-	TRBD1	TGTGCCAGTAGTATCGGGCAGGGGGAAGATACGCAGTATTTT	CASSIGQGEDTQYF
TRBV4-1	TRBJ2-5	-	-	TGCGCCAGCAGCCAAGTGGGGGGACGTAGGGAGACCCAGTACTTC	CASSQVGGRRETQYF
TRBV5-1	TRBJ2-2	-	-	TGCGCCAGCAGCTTTCAGGCATTGAACACCGGGGAGCTGTTTTTT	CASSFQALNTGELFF
TRBV5-1	TRBJ2-5	-	TRBD1	TGCGCCAGCAGCGGCTCCGGGACAGAGAAAGAGACCCAGTACTTC	CASSGSGTEKETQYF
TRBV30	TRBJ1-1	-	-	TGTGCCTGGAGCCTTGGGCAGGGGACGGCTTTCTTT	CAWSLGQGTAFF
TRBV7-9	TRBJ2-7	-	-	TGTGCCAGCAGCTTAGAACAGGCTTCCTACGAGCAGTACTTC	CASSLEQASYEQYF
TRBV19	TRBJ1-2	-	-	TGTGCCAGTAGTCCCGACGGCGACAGGAACTATGGCTACACCTTC	CASSPDGDRNYGYTF
TRBV15	TRBJ1-2	-	-	TGTGCCACCAGCACACTCTTCACGGGCAGGGCTTATGGCTACACCTTC	CATSTLFTGRAYGYTF
TRBV5-8	TRBJ1-4	few	TRBD1	TGTGCCAGCAGCTTCAGGCCGGGACAGGGGAATGAAAAACTGTTTTTT	CASSFRPGQGNEKLFF
TRBV7-8	TRBJ1-5	-	-	TGTGCCAGCAGCTTAGTTCAGGATCAGCCCCAGCATTTT	CASSLVQDQPQHF
TRBV7-8	TRBJ1-6	few	-	TGTGCCAGCAGCCCCCACTCCTATAATTCACCCCTCCACTTT	CASSPHSYNSPLHF
TRBV7-2	TRBJ2-3	-	-	TGTGCCAGCAGCTCAGGGACACCCCCGAGCACAGATACGCAGTATTTT	CASSSGTPPSTDTQYF
TRBV7-9	TRBJ2-7	-	TRBD2	TGTGCCAGCAGCTTAGGCATCGGCTCTAGCGGGGGTCTTTACGAGCAGTACTTC	CASSLGIGSSGGLYEQYF
TRBV5-1	TRBJ2-2	-	TRBD2	TGCGCCAGCAGCCCCAACGTCGGGGGGGGGAACACCGGGGAGCTGTTTTTT	CASSPNVGGGNTGELFF